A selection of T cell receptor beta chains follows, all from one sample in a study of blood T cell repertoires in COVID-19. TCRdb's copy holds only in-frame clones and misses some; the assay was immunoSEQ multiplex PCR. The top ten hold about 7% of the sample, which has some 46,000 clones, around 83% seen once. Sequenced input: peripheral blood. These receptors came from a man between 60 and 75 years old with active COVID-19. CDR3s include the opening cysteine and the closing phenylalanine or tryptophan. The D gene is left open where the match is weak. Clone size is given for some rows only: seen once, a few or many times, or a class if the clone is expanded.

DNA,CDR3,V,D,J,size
TGTGCCAGCAGTCCGCTGGGGACAGACACTGAAGCTTTCTTT,CASSPLGTDTEAFF,TRBV28,TRBD1,TRBJ1-1,.
TGTGCCAGTACCCTGGGACAGGGTCTGGGCGAGCAGTACTTC,CASTLGQGLGEQYF,TRBV19,TRBD1,TRBJ2-7,.
TGTGCCACCAGCAGAGGGAACAGGGACACCGGGGAGCTGTTTTTT,CATSRGNRDTGELFF,TRBV15,.,TRBJ2-2,.
TGCAGCGTTGAGCATTCAGGGTACGAGCAGTACTTC,CSVEHSGYEQYF,TRBV29-1,.,TRBJ2-7,.
TGTGCCAGCAGTTTACAAACTAGCGAGACCCAGTACTTC,CASSLQTSETQYF,TRBV28,.,TRBJ2-5,.
TGTGCCAGCAGCCAAGGATGGACAGGGTACGAGCAGTACTTC,CASSQGWTGYEQYF,TRBV3-1/TRBV3-2,TRBD1,TRBJ2-7,.
TGTGCCAGCTCTAGCGTGGCGTCTATCTACGAGCAGTACTTC,CASSSVASIYEQYF,TRBV10-3,.,TRBJ2-7,.
TGTGCCAGCAGGGGGACAGCTAATGAAAAACTGTTTTTT,CASRGTANEKLFF,TRBV2,TRBD1,TRBJ1-4,.
TGCGCCAGCATCCATAGTAGGAGCGGGAGGGTAACAGATACGCAGTATTTT,CASIHSRSGRVTDTQYF,TRBV10-1,TRBD2,TRBJ2-3,.
TGTGCCAGCAGCTTAGCGGGAGCAGAGACCCAGTACTTC,CASSLAGAETQYF,TRBV7-8,.,TRBJ2-5,.
TGTGCCAGCAGCTTAGCGGCAGGGTGGGATGAGCAGTTCTTC,CASSLAAGWDEQFF,TRBV7-9,.,TRBJ2-1,.
TGCGCCAGCAGCCCGGCTAGGGGGCGCATGGGGGGTTCGTCTTACACCGGGGAGCTGTTTTTT,CASSPARGRMGGSSYTGELFF,TRBV5-1,.,TRBJ2-2,.
TGTGCCAGCAGCCAAGCCACGGGACAGTTATATGGCTACACCTTC,CASSQATGQLYGYTF,TRBV4-2,TRBD1,TRBJ1-2,.
TGTGCCAGCTCACCAACCCGGGACAGGGGAAATGAGCAGTTCTTC,CASSPTRDRGNEQFF,TRBV18,TRBD1,TRBJ2-1,.
TGCGCCAGCAGCCGCGGACAGGTCCTAAGGGAAGAGACCCAGTACTTC,CASSRGQVLREETQYF,TRBV5-1,TRBD1,TRBJ2-5,.
TGTGTCTGGCCTCCCGATTTGAACACTGAAGCTTTCTTT,CVWPPDLNTEAFF,TRBV5-4,.,TRBJ1-1,.
TGCGCCAGCAGCAAAATGGGGCTCACTAATGAAAAACTGTTTTTT,CASSKMGLTNEKLFF,TRBV5-1,.,TRBJ1-4,.
TGTGCCAGTGCGACAGGGAGAGGAACTGAAGCTTTCTTT,CASATGRGTEAFF,TRBV19,TRBD1,TRBJ1-1,.
TGCGCCAGCAGCCTAGGTGGTGGAGGGATCTCTGGAAACACCATATATTTT,CASSLGGGGISGNTIYF,TRBV5-1,.,TRBJ1-3,.
TGTGCCAGCAGCTTGGGAAGCCAGGGTTATAGGGAGACCCAGTACTTC,CASSLGSQGYRETQYF,TRBV5-5,.,TRBJ2-5,.
TGTGCCAGCAGTCCTAGCGGGAGGTATTCTCTAGCCAAAAACATTCAGTACTTC,CASSPSGRYSLAKNIQYF,TRBV7-2,TRBD2,TRBJ2-4,.
TGTGCCATCAGTGAGTCGGTAGCGGGAGCGTCCTACGAGCAGTACTTC,CAISESVAGASYEQYF,TRBV10-3,TRBD2,TRBJ2-7,.
TGTGCCAGCAGCCAGAGCGGGGGGGCCTACAATGAGCAGTTCTTC,CASSQSGGAYNEQFF,TRBV3-1/TRBV3-2,TRBD2,TRBJ2-1,.
TGTGCCACCTCACCCCGCAGCGGGAGATCCGGGGAGCTGTTTTTT,CATSPRSGRSGELFF,TRBV7-3,TRBD2,TRBJ2-2,.
TGTGCCAGCAGCTCCACTAGAGTCTTCCACGAGCAGTACTTC,CASSSTRVFHEQYF,TRBV7-2,.,TRBJ2-7,few
TGTGCCAGCAGCCATAACCCAAGGACAGGGGATCAGCCCCAGCATTTT,CASSHNPRTGDQPQHF,TRBV3-1/TRBV3-2,TRBD1,TRBJ1-5,.
TGCAGTGCTAGTCCCATGACTAGCGCGAGGGAGACCCAGTACTTC,CSASPMTSARETQYF,TRBV20-1,TRBD2,TRBJ2-5,.
TGCGCCAGCAGCTCCATAACCGGGACAGGGAAAAGCATGTATTTT,CASSSITGTGKSMYF,TRBV5-1,TRBD1,TRBJ2-3,.
TGTGCCAGCAGCCCCCTAGCGGGGGGGGGCGGTGAGACCCAGTACTTC,CASSPLAGGGGETQYF,TRBV11-2,TRBD2,TRBJ2-5,.
TGTGCCAGCAGCTTAGTTGCGCAAGTCTCTTTGAACACTGAAGCTTTCTTT,CASSLVAQVSLNTEAFF,TRBV7-2,.,TRBJ1-1,once
TGTGCCAGCAGCCCCTTAGCGGGGGGGCGTGGCGGGGAGCTGTTTTTT,CASSPLAGGRGGELFF,TRBV28,TRBD2,TRBJ2-2,.
TGTGCCAGCAGCCGTGGGTTGAGGTGGCGGGGGGGATCCTACAATGAGCAGTTCTTC,CASSRGLRWRGGSYNEQFF,TRBV7-2,TRBD2,TRBJ2-1,.
TGTGCCAGCAGTTCACGGGAGGAAGAGACCCAGTACTTC,CASSSREEETQYF,TRBV12-3/TRBV12-4,TRBD2,TRBJ2-5,.
TGTGCCAGCAGTTACTCCCGTACTAGCGCCCAGAGCCCAGATACGCAGTATTTT,CASSYSRTSAQSPDTQYF,TRBV6-2/TRBV6-3,TRBD2,TRBJ2-3,.
TGTGCCAGCTCCGAGGGACAGGGCAGCAATCAGCCCCAGCATTTT,CASSEGQGSNQPQHF,TRBV18,TRBD1,TRBJ1-5,.
TGTGCCAGCAGTTTGACAGGGGCGACTGAAGCTTTCTTT,CASSLTGATEAFF,TRBV28,TRBD1,TRBJ1-1,.
TGTGCCAGTATCCGGCGGGGGACCGGATATGGCTACACCTTC,CASIRRGTGYGYTF,TRBV19,.,TRBJ1-2,.
TGTGCCAGCAGCCAAGTAGGCCTAGCGAGGGGCGAGCAGTACTTC,CASSQVGLARGEQYF,TRBV4-2,.,TRBJ2-7,.